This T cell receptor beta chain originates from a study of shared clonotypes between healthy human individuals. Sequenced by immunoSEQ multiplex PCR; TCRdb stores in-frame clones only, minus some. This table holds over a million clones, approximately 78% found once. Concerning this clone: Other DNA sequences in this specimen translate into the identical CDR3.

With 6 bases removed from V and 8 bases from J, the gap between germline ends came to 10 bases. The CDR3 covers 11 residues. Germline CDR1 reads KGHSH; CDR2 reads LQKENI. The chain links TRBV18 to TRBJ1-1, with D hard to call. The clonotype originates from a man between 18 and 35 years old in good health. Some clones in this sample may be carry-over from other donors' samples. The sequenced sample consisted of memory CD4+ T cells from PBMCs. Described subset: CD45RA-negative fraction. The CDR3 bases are TGTGCCAGCTCCCCGCGACAAGAAGCTTTCTTT. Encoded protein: CASSPRQEAFF. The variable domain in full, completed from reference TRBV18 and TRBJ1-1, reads NAGVMQNPRHLVRRRGQEARLRCSPMKGHSHVYWYRQLPEEGLKFMVYLQKENIIDESGMPKERFSAEFPKEGPSILRIQQVVRGDSAAYFCASSPRQEAFFGQGTRLTVV.